A selection of T cell receptor beta chains follows, all from one sample in a study of cytomegalovirus exposure and HLA in healthy donors. Assay used: immunoSEQ multiplex PCR; TCRdb lists only in-frame clones, some missing. The sample table includes just over 200,000 clones. Material: PBMCs. The receptors were gathered from a girl aged 2-9 years in good health and CMV-seropositive. CDR3s include the opening cysteine and the closing phenylalanine or tryptophan. A D gene is named only where the DNA matches it firmly.

len	v_gene	j_gene	d_gene	CDR3aa	CDR3nt
17	TRBV11-3	TRBJ2-3	NA	CASSLGGWGADTDTQYF	TGTGCCAGCAGCTTAGGAGGATGGGGAGCGGACACAGATACGCAGTATTTT
16	TRBV5-4	TRBJ2-1	TRBD2	CASSLIGLAGGYEQFF	TGTGCCAGCAGCCTCATAGGGCTAGCGGGAGGATATGAGCAGTTCTTC
15	TRBV13	TRBJ1-3	NA	CASSLGGQLEDTIYF	TGTGCCAGCAGCTTAGGAGGGCAACTAGAGGACACCATATATTTT
14	TRBV2	TRBJ2-7	NA	CASSYRVPSYEQYF	TGTGCCAGCAGTTACCGGGTTCCCTCCTACGAGCAGTACTTC
15	TRBV28	TRBJ2-7	NA	CASRESGHGLYEQYF	TGTGCCAGCAGGGAATCGGGACACGGTCTCTACGAGCAGTACTTC
14	TRBV9	TRBJ2-7	NA	CASSRGGSSYEQYF	TGTGCCAGCAGCAGGGGGGGGTCCTCCTACGAGCAGTACTTC
13	TRBV28	TRBJ2-3	NA	CASNGRMGDTQYF	TGTGCCAGCAATGGGAGGATGGGAGATACGCAGTATTTT
16	TRBV18	TRBJ2-7	TRBD1	CASSPGAGQGAYEQYF	TGTGCCAGCTCACCAGGAGCGGGACAGGGGGCCTACGAGCAGTACTTC
14	TRBV7-9	TRBJ2-5	NA	CASRQGGVGETQYF	TGTGCCAGCAGGCAAGGCGGGGTAGGAGAGACCCAGTACTTC
16	TRBV2	TRBJ2-7	TRBD2	CASTLKGLEFPYEQYF	TGTGCCAGCACCCTAAAGGGACTAGAATTTCCCTACGAGCAGTACTTC
14	TRBV27	TRBJ1-1	NA	CASSLSRVNTEAFF	TGTGCCAGCAGTTTAAGCAGGGTGAACACTGAAGCTTTCTTT
14	TRBV10-2	TRBJ2-1	TRBD2	CASSGLAGSNEQFF	TGCGCCAGCAGTGGACTAGCGGGAAGCAATGAGCAGTTCTTC
13	TRBV5-6	TRBJ2-1	TRBD2	CASSLGRAWEQFF	TGTGCCAGCAGCTTAGGGAGGGCATGGGAGCAGTTCTTC
13	TRBV11-2	TRBJ2-1	NA	CASSFELLREQFF	TGTGCCAGCAGCTTTGAGCTATTGCGTGAGCAGTTCTTC
16	TRBV7-6	TRBJ2-2	NA	CASSFAGPPLGGELFF	TGTGCCAGCAGCTTTGCGGGGCCCCCCTTGGGCGGGGAGCTGTTTTTT
14	TRBV6-5	TRBJ2-7	NA	CASSYRGQRYEQYF	TGTGCCAGCAGTTACCGAGGACAGCGTTACGAGCAGTACTTC
13	TRBV7-2	TRBJ2-7	NA	CASEGGLSYEQYF	TGTGCCAGCGAGGGCGGCCTCTCCTACGAGCAGTACTTC
16	TRBV28	TRBJ2-3	NA	CASSLTTEGGTDTQYF	TGTGCCAGCAGTTTAACTACCGAGGGGGGGACAGATACGCAGTATTTT
16	TRBV7-9	TRBJ1-4	TRBD1	CASSQLGDREGEKLFF	TGTGCCAGCAGCCAGCTTGGAGACAGGGAAGGGGAAAAACTGTTTTTT
15	TRBV5-6	TRBJ2-7	NA	CASSLGWGGHYEQYF	TGTGCCAGCAGCCTGGGGTGGGGCGGCCACTACGAGCAGTACTTC
15	TRBV6-5	TRBJ1-1	TRBD1	CASSRTGGGGAEAFF	TGTGCCAGCAGTAGGACAGGGGGCGGGGGGGCTGAAGCTTTCTTT
11	TRBV7-6	TRBJ2-3	NA	CASNSGNTQYF	TGTGCCAGCAATTCAGGGAATACGCAGTATTTT
15	TRBV11-2	TRBJ2-5	NA	CASSLGGRPQETQYF	TGTGCCAGCAGCTTGGGGGGTAGGCCGCAAGAGACCCAGTACTTC
12	TRBV10-3	TRBJ1-6	NA	CAISEEGSPLHF	TGTGCCATCAGTGAGGAGGGCTCACCCCTCCACTTT
17	TRBV27	TRBJ2-7	NA	CASSLQTRAGKGYEQYF	TGTGCCAGCAGTTTACAGACCCGGGCAGGGAAGGGATACGAGCAGTACTTC
15	TRBV5-4	TRBJ2-2	NA	CASSLRRGDTGELFF	TGTGCCAGCAGCTTGCGAAGGGGCGACACCGGGGAGCTGTTTTTT
15	TRBV6-5	TRBJ1-1	NA	CASSYYPGGDTEAFF	TGTGCCAGCAGTTATTATCCGGGTGGAGACACTGAAGCTTTCTTT
15	TRBV6-5	TRBJ2-7	TRBD2	CASSLRGLAGSGQYF	TGTGCCAGCAGTTTGAGGGGACTAGCGGGAAGCGGGCAGTACTTC
13	TRBV30	TRBJ1-2	TRBD1	CAWEGAGAYGYTF	TGTGCCTGGGAGGGGGCAGGGGCTTATGGCTACACCTTC
16	TRBV5-6	TRBJ2-3	NA	CASSLVSGMGTDTQYF	TGTGCCAGCAGCTTGGTATCGGGGATGGGCACAGATACGCAGTATTTT
15	TRBV7-9	TRBJ2-3	NA	CASSPRPGRRDTQYF	TGTGCCAGCAGCCCGCGGCCGGGTCGGCGGGATACGCAGTATTTT
18	TRBV7-2	TRBJ2-1	NA	CASSFAWSGSPRYNEQFF	TGTGCCAGCAGCTTCGCCTGGTCCGGGTCTCCAAGATACAATGAGCAGTTCTTC
14	TRBV6-1	TRBJ1-2	NA	CASSEGGPTGGYTF	TGTGCCAGCAGTGAAGGGGGTCCTACGGGAGGCTACACCTTC
13	TRBV27	TRBJ2-4	NA	CASSFQAKNIQYF	TGTGCCAGCAGTTTCCAAGCCAAAAACATTCAGTACTTC
16	TRBV28	TRBJ1-2	TRBD1	CASSPGQGATNYGYTF	TGTGCCAGCAGCCCAGGACAGGGAGCGACTAACTATGGCTACACCTTC
15	TRBV7-2	TRBJ1-3	TRBD1	CASSRDRGYGNTIYF	TGTGCCAGCAGCCGTGACAGGGGGTACGGAAACACCATATATTTT
13	TRBV15	TRBJ2-7	NA	CATSTIGGVEQYF	TGTGCCACCAGCACTATAGGGGGGGTCGAGCAGTACTTC
15	TRBV11-2	TRBJ1-3	NA	CASSSLRGNGNTIYF	TGTGCCAGCAGCTCTTTAAGGGGGAATGGAAACACCATATATTTT
13	TRBV28	TRBJ1-3	NA	CASTSSRRDTIYF	TGTGCCAGCACCTCCTCGAGGAGAGACACCATATATTTT
13	TRBV19	TRBJ1-5	NA	CASSREPLQPQHF	TGTGCCAGTAGTCGGGAACCGCTTCAGCCCCAGCATTTT
13	TRBV5-6	TRBJ1-5	NA	CASSLVPGEPQHF	TGTGCCAGCAGCTTGGTACCAGGTGAGCCCCAGCATTTT
16	TRBV7-6	TRBJ1-1	NA	CASSLFKGRVGTEAFF	TGTGCCAGCAGCTTATTCAAGGGGCGCGTGGGGACTGAAGCTTTCTTT
11	TRBV27	TRBJ2-7	NA	CASILAGEQYF	TGTGCCAGCATACTAGCCGGCGAGCAGTACTTC
13	TRBV7-9	TRBJ1-2	NA	CASSLSGEIGYTF	TGTGCCAGCAGCCTGTCCGGGGAAATCGGCTACACCTTC
14	TRBV5-1	TRBJ2-7	TRBD1	CASSLTGDTYEQYF	TGCGCCAGCAGCTTAACAGGGGACACCTACGAGCAGTACTTC
14	TRBV5-1	TRBJ1-2	TRBD1	CASSSSTGNYGYTF	TGCGCCAGCAGCTCCTCGACAGGGAACTATGGCTACACCTTC
16	TRBV4-2	TRBJ2-1	NA	CASSQGRRDSQNEQFF	TGTGCCAGCAGCCAAGGGCGTCGGGACTCACAAAATGAGCAGTTCTTC
16	TRBV10-3	TRBJ2-7	NA	CAISASGQRADYEQYF	TGTGCCATCAGTGCCTCGGGACAGCGGGCAGATTACGAGCAGTACTTC
13	TRBV28	TRBJ1-5	NA	CASSFAGNQPQHF	TGTGCCAGCAGTTTCGCAGGGAATCAGCCCCAGCATTTT
12	TRBV27	TRBJ2-7	TRBD1	CASSLTGAEQYF	TGTGCCAGCAGTTTAACAGGGGCCGAGCAGTACTTC
15	TRBV2	TRBJ2-5	NA	CASSEWWTEKETQYF	TGTGCCAGCAGTGAATGGTGGACAGAGAAAGAGACCCAGTACTTC
20	TRBV27	TRBJ2-7	NA	CASSFSTARFGLAASHEQYF	TGTGCCAGCAGTTTTTCAACCGCACGTTTCGGATTAGCGGCCAGCCACGAGCAGTACTTC
15	TRBV2	TRBJ2-1	NA	CASSELRSIYNEQFF	TGTGCCAGCAGTGAATTGCGGTCAATTTACAATGAGCAGTTCTTC
13	TRBV4-1	TRBJ1-2	NA	CASSQVGGVGYTF	TGCGCCAGCAGCCAAGTGGGCGGGGTTGGCTACACCTTC